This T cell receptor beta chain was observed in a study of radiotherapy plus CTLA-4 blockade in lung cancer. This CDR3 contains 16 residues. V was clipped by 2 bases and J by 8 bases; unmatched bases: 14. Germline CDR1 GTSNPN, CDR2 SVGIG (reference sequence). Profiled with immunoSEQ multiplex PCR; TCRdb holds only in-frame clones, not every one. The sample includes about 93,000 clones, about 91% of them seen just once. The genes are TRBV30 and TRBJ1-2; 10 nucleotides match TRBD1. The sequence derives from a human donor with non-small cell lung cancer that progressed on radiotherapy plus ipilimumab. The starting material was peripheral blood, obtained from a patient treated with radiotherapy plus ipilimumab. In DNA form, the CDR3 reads TGTGCCTGGAGTCATCCGGACAGGGGGACGTTGGTGGGCTACACCTTC. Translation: CAWSHPDRGTLVGYTF.